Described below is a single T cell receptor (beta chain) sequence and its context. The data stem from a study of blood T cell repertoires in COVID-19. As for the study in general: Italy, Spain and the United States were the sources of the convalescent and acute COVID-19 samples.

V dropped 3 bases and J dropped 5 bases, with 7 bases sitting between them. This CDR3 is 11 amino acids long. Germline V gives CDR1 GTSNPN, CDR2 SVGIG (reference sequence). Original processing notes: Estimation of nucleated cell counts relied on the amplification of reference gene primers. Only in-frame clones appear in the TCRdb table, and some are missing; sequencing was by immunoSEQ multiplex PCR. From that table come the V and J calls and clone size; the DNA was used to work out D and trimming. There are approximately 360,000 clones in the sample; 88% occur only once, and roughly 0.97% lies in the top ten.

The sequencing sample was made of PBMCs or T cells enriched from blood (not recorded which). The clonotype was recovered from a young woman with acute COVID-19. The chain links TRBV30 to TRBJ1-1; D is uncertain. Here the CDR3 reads CAWRTETEAFF. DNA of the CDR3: TGTGCCTGGAGGACTGAGACTGAAGCTTTCTTT.